This passage covers 6 T cell receptor beta chains from one sample sequenced in a study of blood T cell repertoires in COVID-19. The table came from immunoSEQ multiplex PCR; TCRdb's copy has only in-frame clones and leaves some out. The sample gives approximately 350,000 clones, less than 90% of which show up once; approximately 5.4% is in the top ten. Sequences were obtained from PBMCs or T cells enriched from blood (not recorded which). These receptors were collected from a woman in her forties or fifties who had recovered from COVID-19.

About this clone: This may come from a read error, since a much larger clone is one base off. The V gene is TRBV11-1, the J gene TRBJ2-2, with D tentatively TRBD1 (6 bases). The CDR3 has 14 amino acids. Germline CDR1 reads SGHAT; CDR2 reads FQDESV (reference sequence). V shed 5 bases and J shed 0 bases, with 7 bases lying between them. CDR3 nucleotides: TGTGCCAGCAGCCCAGGGGCGAACACCGGGGAGCTGTTTTTT. Translation gives CASSPGANTGELFF.

V and J are TRBV7-9 and TRBJ1-6; D gene unclear. CDR3 size: 19 residues. The V gene lost 5 bases and the J gene lost 0 bases, with 20 bases spanning the gap. CDR1 and CDR2 from the germline V gene are SEHNR and FQNEAQ (reference sequence). CDR3 region: CASSQKMASSSSYNSPLHF. Here the CDR3 DNA reads TGTGCCAGCAGCCAAAAAATGGCCTCTTCAAGCTCCTATAATTCACCCCTCCACTTT.

V and J are TRBV9 and TRBJ1-1; no firm D call. The length of the CDR3 is 14 residues. V lost 2 bases, J lost 3 bases, and 11 bases lay in between. CDR1 is SGDLS and CDR2 is YYNGEE in the germline V gene. Here the CDR3 DNA reads TGTGCCAGCAGCGTCGGGTTGTCGGACACTGAAGCTTTCTTT. Its translation: CASSVGLSDTEAFF.

This chain joins TRBV5-6 and TRBJ2-7; D uncertain. In germline, CDR1 is SGHDT, CDR2 YYEEEE. V was pared by 5 bases and J by 6 bases, with 12 bases between. The CDR3 has 12 amino acids. This CDR3 is CASSMTLGEQYF. The CDR3, as DNA: TGTGCCAGCAGTATGACACTCGGCGAGCAGTACTTC.

The J gene is TRBJ1-4, the V gene TRBV5-1; a weak D match, TRBD1 (5 bases). This CDR3 contains 15 residues. CDR1 and CDR2 (germline): SGHRS, YFSETQ. The germline V and J ends were trimmed by 2 bases and 5 bases, with 13 bases remaining between them. The CDR3 region is CASSFGGKLNEKLFF. The CDR3 coding sequence is TGCGCCAGCAGCTTTGGGGGGAAATTAAATGAAAAACTGTTTTTT.

V gene TRBV7-2 combines with J gene TRBJ1-1; D not certain. Trimming removed 2 bases at V and 0 bases at J, with 10 bases between. CDR1 SGHTA and CDR2 FQGNSA come from the germline V gene. The CDR3 sequence is 15 residues long. The CDR3 loop reads CASSLSQTVNTEAFF. The CDR3 DNA reads TGTGCCAGCAGCTTATCTCAAACGGTGAACACTGAAGCTTTCTTT.